These 17 T cell receptor beta chains came from one sample sequenced in a study of T cell responses to AZD1222 COVID-19 vaccine. Data came from immunoSEQ multiplex PCR; TCRdb stores just in-frame clones and leaves some out. Of 120,000 or so clones detected, 92% appear once; the ten largest clones hold under 9%. The specimen was peripheral blood, collected 28 days after the second AZD1222 dose. The source of these receptors is an adult who received the AZD1222 COVID-19 vaccine.

The chain uses TRBV10-3 and TRBJ1-1, with 7 bases that match TRBD1. Trimming cost V 9 bases and J 1 base; bases outside gene matches: 5. This CDR3 is built from 13 residues. Germline loops: CDR1 ENHRY, CDR2 SYGVKD. The CDR3 reads CAITGTENTEAFF. The DNA of the CDR3 is TGTGCCATAACCGGGACAGAGAACACTGAAGCTTTCTTT.

The chain combines TRBV11-2 with TRBJ2-7; 8 bases align to TRBD1. The germline V gene encodes CDR1 SGHAT and CDR2 FQNNGV. This CDR3 region has 16 residues. Trimming took 0 bases from V and 2 from J; bases not matched to a gene: 6. The CDR3: CASSLDGVTGAYEQYF. Here the CDR3 DNA reads TGTGCCAGCAGCTTAGATGGGGTGACAGGGGCCTACGAGCAGTACTTC.

The CDR3: CATSDPALGELFF. CDR3 DNA sequence: TGTGCCACCAGTGATCCAGCCCTCGGGGAGCTGTTTTTT. The chain joins TRBV24-1 to TRBJ2-2; D unclear. V dropped 3 bases and J dropped 7 bases, with 8 bases sitting between them. This CDR3 has 13 amino acids. Germline assignment: CDR1 KGHDR and CDR2 SFDVKD.

The gene calls are TRBV18 and TRBJ2-1, with 8 bases lining up with TRBD2. Germline V CDR1 and CDR2: KGHSH, LQKENI. J was trimmed by 5 bases and V by 2 bases; bases with no gene match: 2. The CDR3 spans 14 residues. The CDR3 protein is CASSPTSGDNEQFF. The CDR3 DNA reads as TGTGCCAGCTCACCAACTAGCGGAGACAATGAGCAGTTCTTC.

This chain connects TRBV3-1 (or the pseudogene TRBV3-2) to TRBJ1-2, with D perhaps TRBD1 (5 bases). In germline, CDR1 is LGHDT, CDR2 YNNKEL (reference sequence). The CDR3 is 14 amino acids. Trimming shortened V by 1 base and J by 7 bases, and 13 bases separated the two germline ends. The CDR3 DNA sequence: TGTGCCAGCAGCCAAGTGAGGCAGGGCACTGGCTACACCTTC. Protein sequence: CASSQVRQGTGYTF.

The table lists this clone with a count of one. The chain joins TRBV5-1 to TRBJ2-7, with TRBD1 identical over 8 bases. V lost 1 base and J lost 6; bases outside the gene matches: 21. Germline V lookup: CDR1 SGHRS, CDR2 YFSETQ. CDR3 length: 19 residues. The CDR3 DNA follows: TGCGCCAGCAGCTTGCGGCCCTCGTTCCAGGGGGCACCCTCAAGCGAGCAGTACTTC. Protein sequence: CASSLRPSFQGAPSSEQYF. The whole variable domain, remainder taken from reference TRBV5-1 and TRBJ2-7, is KAGVTQTPRYLIKTRGQQVTLSCSPISGHRSVSWYQQTPGQGLQFLFEYFSETQRNKGNFPGRFSGRQFSNSRSEMNVSTLELGDSALYLCASSLRPSFQGAPSSEQYFGPGTRLTVT.

The rearrangement joins TRBV18 to TRBJ2-5, with D unclear. Germline lookup yields CDR1 KGHSH and CDR2 LQKENI. The CDR3 length is 16 residues. V gave up 3 bases and J gave up 2 bases, with 16 bases separating them. The CDR3 is CASSPNLSSGQETQYF. CDR3 in DNA: TGTGCCAGCTCACCGAACCTTAGCTCGGGTCAAGAGACCCAGTACTTC.

J is TRBJ2-3 and V is TRBV7-8; TRBD2 might be the D (7 bases). V lost 11 bases and J lost 4, with 16 bases in between. In germline, CDR1 is SGHVS, CDR2 FQNEAQ. The length of the CDR3 is 13 residues. CDR3 bases: TGTGCCTCCTGGGGGGGGGCTTCAGATACGCAGTATTTT. It is translated as CASWGGASDTQYF.

The chain couples TRBV9 to TRBJ1-2, with 10 bases fitting TRBD1. With 4 bases clipped from V and 4 bases from J, the junction kept 4 bases outside the gene matches. This CDR3 is 14 amino acids long. Looked up from germline, CDR1 is SGDLS and CDR2 is YYNGEE. The CDR3 coding sequence is TGTGCCAGCAGCCTCCGGACAGGGGGCTATGGCTACACCTTC. It codes for CASSLRTGGYGYTF.

The chain employs TRBV7-5 and TRBJ2-7; the D segment call TRBD2 is taken from the table without a DNA check. TRBV7-5 is a recognized pseudogene. This CDR3 is built from 15 residues. DNA of the CDR3: TGTGCCAGAACCGGAATTAGCGGGAAAAGATACGAGCAGTACTTC. Its protein is CARTGISGKRYEQYF.

The rearrangement uses TRBV5-4 and TRBJ2-5, with D uncertain. This CDR3 is built from 13 residues. Trimming cost V 2 bases and J 0 bases, with 5 bases left between them. Germline lookup yields CDR1 SGHNT and CDR2 YYREEE (reference sequence). The CDR3 DNA reads as TGTGCCAGCAGCTTACGGAACCAAGAGACCCAGTACTTC. Residues: CASSLRNQETQYF.

This chain uses TRBV10-2 with TRBJ2-1; D unclear. With 0 bases removed from V and 7 bases from J, the gap between germline ends came to 4 bases. The length of the CDR3 is 12 residues. Germline V gene data show CDR1 as WSHSY and CDR2 as SAAADI. The CDR3 DNA is TGCGCCAGCAGTGAGTCGTGGAATGAGCAGTTCTTC. Protein sequence: CASSESWNEQFF.

V is TRBV6-6 and J is TRBJ2-1, with a tentative D call TRBD1 (6 bases). Between the trimmed V and J ends, which lost 0 bases and 4 bases, there was a span of 13 bases. The CDR3 contains 16 residues. Germline lookup yields CDR1 MNHNY and CDR2 SVGAGI (reference sequence). DNA for the CDR3: TGTGCCAGCAGTTACTCTTCCGGACAGTCTTACAATGAGCAGTTCTTC. This encodes CASSYSSGQSYNEQFF.

V and J are TRBV20-1 and TRBJ1-1; D unresolved. This CDR3 has 11 residues. The germline V gene encodes CDR1 DFQATT and CDR2 SNEGSKA (reference sequence). As DNA, the CDR3 is TGCAGGGCGTCAGCGGGCACTGAAGCTTTCTTT. This codes for CRASAGTEAFF.

CDR3 sequence (DNA): TGTGCCAGCAGCTTAGACCTCAGACAGAATTCACCCCTCCACTTT. It translates to CASSLDLRQNSPLHF. The gene calls are TRBV7-9 and TRBJ1-6; perhaps TRBD1 as D (5 bases). V was pared by 1 base and J by 7 bases, with 11 bases between. The CDR3 is 15 residues long. Per the germline V gene, CDR1 is SEHNR and CDR2 is FQNEAQ (reference sequence).

J is TRBJ1-1 and V is TRBV28; unclear D gene. The germline gives CDR1 MDHEN, CDR2 SYDVKM. V gave up 4 bases and J gave up 4 bases, with 10 bases separating them. The CDR3 contains 13 residues. The CDR3 reads CASSSGWGTEAFF. Written as DNA, the CDR3 is TGTGCCAGCAGTTCAGGTTGGGGCACTGAAGCTTTCTTT.

This chain uses TRBV29-1 with TRBJ1-2, with 10 bases that match TRBD1. Germline CDR1 is SQVTM and CDR2 is ANQGSEA. CDR3 length equals 15 residues. After removal of 4 bases from V and 0 bases from J, the junction contained 5 bases not matched to a gene. CDR3: CSVVDRGSTNYGYTF. CDR3 in DNA: TGCAGCGTTGTGGACAGGGGGTCGACTAACTATGGCTACACCTTC.